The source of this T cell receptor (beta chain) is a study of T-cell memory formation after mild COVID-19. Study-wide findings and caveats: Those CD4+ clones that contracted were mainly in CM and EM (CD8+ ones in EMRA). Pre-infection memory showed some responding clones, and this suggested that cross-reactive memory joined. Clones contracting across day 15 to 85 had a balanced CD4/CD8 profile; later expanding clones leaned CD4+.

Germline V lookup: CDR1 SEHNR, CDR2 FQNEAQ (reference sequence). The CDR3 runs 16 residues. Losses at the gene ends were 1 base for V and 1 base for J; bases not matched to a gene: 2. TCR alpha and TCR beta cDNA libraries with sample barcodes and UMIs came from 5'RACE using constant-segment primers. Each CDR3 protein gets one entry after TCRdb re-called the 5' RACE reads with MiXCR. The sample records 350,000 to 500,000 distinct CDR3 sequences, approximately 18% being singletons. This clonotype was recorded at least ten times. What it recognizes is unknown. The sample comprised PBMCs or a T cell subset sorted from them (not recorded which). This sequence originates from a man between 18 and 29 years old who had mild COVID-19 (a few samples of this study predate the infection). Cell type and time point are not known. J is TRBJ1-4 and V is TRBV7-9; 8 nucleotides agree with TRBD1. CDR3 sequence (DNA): TGTGCCAGCAGCTTAGGAGACAGGGGAACTAATGAAAAACTGTTTTTT. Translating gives CASSLGDRGTNEKLFF.